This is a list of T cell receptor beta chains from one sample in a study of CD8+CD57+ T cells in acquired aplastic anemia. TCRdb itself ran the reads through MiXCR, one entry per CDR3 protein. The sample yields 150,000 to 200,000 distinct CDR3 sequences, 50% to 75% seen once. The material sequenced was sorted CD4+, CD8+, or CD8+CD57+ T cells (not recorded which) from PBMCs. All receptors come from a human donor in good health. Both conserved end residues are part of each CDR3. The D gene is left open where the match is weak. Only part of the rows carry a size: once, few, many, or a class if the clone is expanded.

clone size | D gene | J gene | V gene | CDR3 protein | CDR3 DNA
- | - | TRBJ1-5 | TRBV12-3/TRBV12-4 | CASGGYQPQHF | TGTGCCAGCGGAGGGTATCAGCCCCAGCATTTT
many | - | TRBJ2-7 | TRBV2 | CASRTATYEQYF | TGTGCCAGCAGGACAGCCACCTACGAGCAGTACTTC
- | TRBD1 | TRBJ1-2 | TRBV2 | CASSGGTGVSRGYTF | TGTGCCAGCAGTGGCGGGACAGGGGTATCGCGGGGCTACACCTTC
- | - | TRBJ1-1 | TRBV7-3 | CDSSLRIAEAFF | TGTGACAGCAGCTTGAGGATTGCCGAAGCTTTCTTT
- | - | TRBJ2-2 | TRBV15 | CATSRDRRGTTGELFF | TGTGCCACCAGCAGAGATCGGAGGGGGACCACCGGGGAGCTGTTTTTT
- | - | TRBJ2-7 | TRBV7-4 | CASSLVPRQNYEQYF | TGTGCCAGCAGCTTAGTCCCCCGACAGAACTACGAGCAGTACTTC
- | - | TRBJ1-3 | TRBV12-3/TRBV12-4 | CASRYSSGNTIYF | TGTGCCAGCAGGTACAGCTCTGGAAACACCATATATTTT
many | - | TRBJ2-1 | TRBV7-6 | CASSLDRTSYNEQFF | TGTGCCAGCAGCTTAGACAGGACCTCCTACAATGAGCAGTTCTTC
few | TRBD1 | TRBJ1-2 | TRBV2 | CASSPDRGYTF | TGTGCCAGCAGTCCGGACAGGGGCTACACCTTC
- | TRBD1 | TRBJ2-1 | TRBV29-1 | CSSRTGDDFNEQFF | TGCAGCTCACGGACAGGGGACGATTTCAATGAGCAGTTCTTC
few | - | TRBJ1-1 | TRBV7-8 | CASSPDGLVKAFF | TGTGCCAGCAGCCCAGACGGATTGGTCAAAGCTTTCTTT
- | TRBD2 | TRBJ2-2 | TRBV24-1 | CAPSAGGRTGELFF | TGTGCCCCTTCAGCGGGGGGGCGTACCGGGGAGCTGTTTTTT
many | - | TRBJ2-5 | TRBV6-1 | CASSDNPGPQETQYF | TGTGCCAGCAGTGATAATCCAGGGCCCCAAGAGACCCAGTACTTC
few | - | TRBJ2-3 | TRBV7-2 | CASSLAAGGGTDTQYF | TGTGCCAGCAGCTTAGCGGCAGGTGGGGGCACAGATACGCAGTATTTT
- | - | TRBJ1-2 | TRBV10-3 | CAISDPVEYLYGYTF | TGTGCCATCAGTGACCCGGTGGAGTATCTCTATGGCTACACCTTC
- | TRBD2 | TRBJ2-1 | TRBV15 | CATSRLAGGRNEQFF | TGTGCCACCAGCCGCCTAGCGGGAGGAAGGAATGAGCAGTTCTTC
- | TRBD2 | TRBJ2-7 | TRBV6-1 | CASSSLAARFYEQYF | TGTGCCAGCAGCTCACTAGCGGCCCGTTTCTACGAGCAGTACTTC
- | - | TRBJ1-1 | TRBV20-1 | CSARVINYEAFF | TGCAGTGCTAGAGTCATTAACTACGAAGCTTTCTTT
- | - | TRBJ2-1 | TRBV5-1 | CASSLEGEPSYNEQFF | TGCGCCAGCAGCTTGGAAGGGGAGCCCTCCTACAATGAGCAGTTCTTC
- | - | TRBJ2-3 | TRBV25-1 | CASSGDLGTDTQYF | TGTGCCAGCAGTGGGGATCTAGGCACAGATACGCAGTATTTT
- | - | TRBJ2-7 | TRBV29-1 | CSVEDLGGADEQYF | TGCAGCGTTGAAGATCTCGGGGGAGCGGACGAGCAGTACTTC
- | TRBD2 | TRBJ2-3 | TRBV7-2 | CASSLTSGRATDTQYF | TGTGCCAGCAGCCTGACTAGCGGGAGGGCCACAGATACGCAGTATTTT
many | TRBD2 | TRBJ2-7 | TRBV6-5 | CASRGTRYEQYF | TGTGCCAGCCGAGGGACTAGGTACGAGCAGTACTTC
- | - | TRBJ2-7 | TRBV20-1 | CSATRLRGTYEQYF | TGCAGTGCTACCAGGCTGAGGGGGACCTACGAGCAGTACTTC
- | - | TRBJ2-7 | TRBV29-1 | CSVCPGDSYEQYF | TGCAGCGTTTGCCCGGGGGATTCCTACGAGCAGTACTTC
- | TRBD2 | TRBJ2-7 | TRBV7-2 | CASSLASGGAEQYF | TGTGCCAGCAGCTTAGCTAGCGGGGGGGCCGAGCAGTACTTC
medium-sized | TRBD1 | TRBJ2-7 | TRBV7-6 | CASSFGTGGMYEQYF | TGTGCCAGCAGCTTCGGGACAGGGGGAATGTACGAGCAGTACTTC
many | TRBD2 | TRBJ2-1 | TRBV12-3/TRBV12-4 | CASGGLAGQSTYNEQFF | TGTGCCAGCGGGGGACTAGCGGGACAAAGTACCTACAATGAGCAGTTCTTC
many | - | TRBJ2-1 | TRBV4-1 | CASTNRVSNEQFF | TGCGCCAGCACCAACCGTGTCTCCAATGAGCAGTTCTTC
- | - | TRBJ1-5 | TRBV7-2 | CASSSTRGGNQPQHF | TGTGCCAGCAGCTCCACCAGAGGGGGCAATCAGCCCCAGCATTTT
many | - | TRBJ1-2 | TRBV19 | CASSISAAYGYTF | TGTGCCAGTAGTATATCAGCGGCCTATGGCTACACCTTC
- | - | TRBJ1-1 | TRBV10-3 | CAISSVGTEAFF | TGTGCCATCAGTTCAGTTGGGACTGAAGCTTTCTTT
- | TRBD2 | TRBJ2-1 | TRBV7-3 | CASSLITSDYNEQFF | TGTGCCAGCAGCTTAATTACTAGCGACTACAATGAGCAGTTCTTC
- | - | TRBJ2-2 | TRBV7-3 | CASSLSGERELFF | TGTGCCAGCAGCTTGTCAGGGGAACGGGAGCTGTTTTTT
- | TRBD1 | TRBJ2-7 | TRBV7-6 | CASSPTRQGSCEQYF | TGTGCCAGCAGCCCGACACGACAGGGGTCCTGCGAGCAGTACTTC
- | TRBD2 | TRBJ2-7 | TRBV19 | CASSIDLSGGEYEQYF | TGTGCCAGTAGTATAGATCTTAGCGGGGGAGAATACGAGCAGTACTTC
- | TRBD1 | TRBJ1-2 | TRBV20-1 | CSAPDRSNYGYTF | TGCAGTGCTCCGGACAGGTCTAACTATGGCTACACCTTC
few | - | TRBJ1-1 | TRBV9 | CASSAGSNTEAFF | TGTGCCAGCAGCGCGGGGTCGAACACTGAAGCTTTCTTT
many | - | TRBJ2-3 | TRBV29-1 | CSVFTDTQYF | TGCAGCGTTTTCACAGATACGCAGTATTTT
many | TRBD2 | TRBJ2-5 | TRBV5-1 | CASSPPGGGTLAETQYF | TGCGCCAGCAGCCCGCCTGGGGGAGGGACTCTAGCAGAGACCCAGTACTTC
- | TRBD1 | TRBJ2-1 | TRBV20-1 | CSASGQGANEQFF | TGCAGTGCTTCCGGACAGGGGGCCAATGAGCAGTTCTTC
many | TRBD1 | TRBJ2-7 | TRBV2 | CATRGMADGYEQYF | TGTGCCACCAGGGGGATGGCTGACGGCTACGAGCAGTACTTC
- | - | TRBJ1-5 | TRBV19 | CASSTVEWGLNQPQHF | TGTGCCAGTAGTACGGTGGAGTGGGGACTTAATCAGCCCCAGCATTTT
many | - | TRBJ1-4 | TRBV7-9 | CASSLIGAGEKLFF | TGTGCCAGCAGCTTAATAGGGGCGGGGGAAAAACTGTTTTTT
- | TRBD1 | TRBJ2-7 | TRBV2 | CASSPSGTGGYEQYF | TGTGCCAGCAGCCCTTCGGGGACAGGGGGTTACGAGCAGTACTTC
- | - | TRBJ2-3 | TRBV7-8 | CASSLAREDTQYF | TGTGCCAGCAGCTTAGCGAGGGAAGATACGCAGTATTTT
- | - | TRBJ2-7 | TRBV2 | CASTQEWESSYEQYF | TGTGCCAGCACCCAGGAGTGGGAAAGCTCCTACGAGCAGTACTTC
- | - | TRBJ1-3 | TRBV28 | CASSLLGRSGGDTIYF | TGTGCCAGCAGTTTATTAGGCAGGTCGGGTGGGGACACCATATATTTT
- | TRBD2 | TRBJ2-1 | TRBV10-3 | CAISESGGGTYNEQFF | TGTGCCATCAGTGAGAGTGGCGGGGGGACCTACAATGAGCAGTTCTTC
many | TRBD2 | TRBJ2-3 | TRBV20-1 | CSARDLAGGPFSTDTQYF | TGCAGTGCTAGAGATCTAGCGGGAGGGCCCTTTTCCACAGATACGCAGTATTTT
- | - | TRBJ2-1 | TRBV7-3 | CASSLNVGGAGDEQFF | TGTGCCAGCAGCTTAAACGTGGGGGGGGCTGGGGATGAGCAGTTCTTC
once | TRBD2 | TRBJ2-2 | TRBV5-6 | CASSIRLAATGELFF | TGTGCCAGCAGCATTAGACTAGCGGCAACCGGGGAGCTGTTTTTT
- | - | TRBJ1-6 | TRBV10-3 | CASSGLLPDNSPLHF | TGTGCCAGCAGTGGCCTCTTACCTGATAATTCACCCCTCCACTTT
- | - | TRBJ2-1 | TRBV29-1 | CSVDRAGKNEQFF | TGCAGCGTTGATCGGGCAGGGAAAAATGAGCAGTTCTTC
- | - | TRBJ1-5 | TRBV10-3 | CAIGYQPQHF | TGTGCCATCGGGTACCAGCCCCAGCATTTT
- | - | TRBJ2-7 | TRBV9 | CASSVAGRVGIDEQYF | TGTGCCAGCAGCGTAGCGGGCAGGGTAGGGATCGACGAGCAGTACTTC